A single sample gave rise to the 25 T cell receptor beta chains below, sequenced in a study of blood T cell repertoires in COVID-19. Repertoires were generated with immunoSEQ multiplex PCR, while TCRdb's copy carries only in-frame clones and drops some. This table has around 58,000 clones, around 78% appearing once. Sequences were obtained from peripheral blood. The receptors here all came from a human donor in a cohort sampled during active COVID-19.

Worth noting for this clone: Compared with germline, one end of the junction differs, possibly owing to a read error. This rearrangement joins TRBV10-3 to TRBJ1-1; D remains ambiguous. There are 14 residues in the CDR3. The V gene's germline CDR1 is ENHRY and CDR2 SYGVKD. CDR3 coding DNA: TGTGCCACCAGTCGGAAGGGAGTCGACACTGAAGCTTTCTTT. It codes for CATSRKGVDTEAFF.

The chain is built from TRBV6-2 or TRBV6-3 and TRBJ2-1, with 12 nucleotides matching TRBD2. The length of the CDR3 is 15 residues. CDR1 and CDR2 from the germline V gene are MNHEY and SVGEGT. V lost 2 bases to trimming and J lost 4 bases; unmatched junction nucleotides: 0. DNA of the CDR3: TGTGCCAGCAGTTACGGGACTAGCGGGTACAATGAGCAGTTCTTC. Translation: CASSYGTSGYNEQFF.

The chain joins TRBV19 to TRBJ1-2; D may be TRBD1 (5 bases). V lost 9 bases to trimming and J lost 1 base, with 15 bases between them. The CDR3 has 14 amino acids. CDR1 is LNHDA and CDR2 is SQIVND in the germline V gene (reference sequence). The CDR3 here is CASKQGTLNYGYTF. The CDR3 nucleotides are TGTGCCAGCAAGCAGGGTACCCTTAACTATGGCTACACCTTC.

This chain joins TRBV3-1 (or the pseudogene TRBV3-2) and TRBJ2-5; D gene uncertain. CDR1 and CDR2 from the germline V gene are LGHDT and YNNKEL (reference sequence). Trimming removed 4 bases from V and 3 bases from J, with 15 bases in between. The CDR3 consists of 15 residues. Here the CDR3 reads CASSPALTPKETQYF. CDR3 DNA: TGTGCCAGCAGCCCTGCTCTAACCCCAAAAGAGACCCAGTACTTC.

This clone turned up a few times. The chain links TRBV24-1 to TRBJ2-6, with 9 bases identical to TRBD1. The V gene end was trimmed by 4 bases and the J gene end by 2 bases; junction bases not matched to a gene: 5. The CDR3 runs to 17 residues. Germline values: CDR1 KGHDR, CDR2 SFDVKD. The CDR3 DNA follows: TGTGCCACCAGTGAGGGACAGGGAACCCCTGGGGCCAACGTCCTGACTTTC. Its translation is CATSEGQGTPGANVLTF.

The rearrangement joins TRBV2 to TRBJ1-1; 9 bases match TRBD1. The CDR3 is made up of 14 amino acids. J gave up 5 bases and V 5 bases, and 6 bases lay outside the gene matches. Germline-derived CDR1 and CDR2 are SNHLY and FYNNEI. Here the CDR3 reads CASSSGQGRTEAFF. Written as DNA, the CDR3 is TGTGCCAGCAGTTCTGGACAGGGGAGAACTGAAGCTTTCTTT.

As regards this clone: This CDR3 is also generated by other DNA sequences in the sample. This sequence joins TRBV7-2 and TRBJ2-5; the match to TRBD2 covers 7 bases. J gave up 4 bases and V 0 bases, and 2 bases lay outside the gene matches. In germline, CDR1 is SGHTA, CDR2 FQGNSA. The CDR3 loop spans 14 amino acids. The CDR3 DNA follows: TGTGCCAGCAGCTTAGCGGGGAGGGGAGAGACCCAGTACTTC. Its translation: CASSLAGRGETQYF. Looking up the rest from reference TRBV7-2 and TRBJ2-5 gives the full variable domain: GAGVSQSPSNKVTEKGKDVELRCDPISGHTALYWYRQSLGQGLEFLIYFQGNSAPDKSGLPSDRFSAERTGGSVSTLTIQRTQQEDSAVYLCASSLAGRGETQYFGPGTRLLVL.

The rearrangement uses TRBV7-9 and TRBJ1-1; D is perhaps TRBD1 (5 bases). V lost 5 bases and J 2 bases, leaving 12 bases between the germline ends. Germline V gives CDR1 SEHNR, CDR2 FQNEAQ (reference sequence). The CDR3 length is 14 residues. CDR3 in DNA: TGTGCCAGCAGCCCCACGACAGCAAACACTGAAGCTTTCTTT. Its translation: CASSPTTANTEAFF.

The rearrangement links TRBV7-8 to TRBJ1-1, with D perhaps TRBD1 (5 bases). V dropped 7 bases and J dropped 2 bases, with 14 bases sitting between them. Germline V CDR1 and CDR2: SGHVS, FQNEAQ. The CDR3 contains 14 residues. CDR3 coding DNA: TGTGCCAGCACGGCAGGGAACTCAAACACTGAAGCTTTCTTT. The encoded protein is CASTAGNSNTEAFF.

The CDR3 DNA is TGTGCCAGCAGTTACGACCCGACACATACCATCTCTGGGGCCAACGTCCTGACTTTC. Translating gives CASSYDPTHTISGANVLTF. The chain uses TRBV6-2 or TRBV6-3 and TRBJ2-6; D not certain. CDR3 size: 19 residues. Germline V gives CDR1 MNHEY, CDR2 SVGEGT. V lost 2 bases and J lost 0, with 17 bases in between.

CDR3 region: CASEKAGGAGTEAFF. DNA for the CDR3: TGTGCCAGCGAAAAGGCGGGGGGAGCGGGCACTGAAGCTTTCTTT. This chain connects TRBV6-5 to TRBJ1-1; possible D gene TRBD1, 5 bases. CDR3 length: 15 amino acids. With 8 bases removed from V and 4 bases from J, the gap between germline ends came to 20 bases. From germline, CDR1 is MNHEY and CDR2 SVGAGI.

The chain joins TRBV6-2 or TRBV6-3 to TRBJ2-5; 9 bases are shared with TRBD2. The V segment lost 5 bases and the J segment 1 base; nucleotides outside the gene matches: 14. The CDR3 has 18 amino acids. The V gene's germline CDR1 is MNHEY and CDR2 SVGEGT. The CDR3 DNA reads TGTGCCAGCAGTCCCGGGGGCTTTAGCGGGGGCCTCCAAGAGACCCAGTACTTC. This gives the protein CASSPGGFSGGLQETQYF.

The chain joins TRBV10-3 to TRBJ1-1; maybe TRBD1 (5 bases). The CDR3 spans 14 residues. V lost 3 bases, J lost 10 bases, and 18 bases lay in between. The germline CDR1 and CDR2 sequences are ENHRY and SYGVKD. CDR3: CAISDVRTTQGAFF. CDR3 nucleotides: TGTGCCATCAGTGATGTGAGGACCACTCAGGGAGCTTTCTTT.

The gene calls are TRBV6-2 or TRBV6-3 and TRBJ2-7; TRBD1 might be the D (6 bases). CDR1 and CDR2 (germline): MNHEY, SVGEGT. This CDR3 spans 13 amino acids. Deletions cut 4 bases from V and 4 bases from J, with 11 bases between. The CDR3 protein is CASSWDTRYEQYF. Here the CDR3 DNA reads TGTGCCAGCAGTTGGGACACCAGATACGAGCAGTACTTC.

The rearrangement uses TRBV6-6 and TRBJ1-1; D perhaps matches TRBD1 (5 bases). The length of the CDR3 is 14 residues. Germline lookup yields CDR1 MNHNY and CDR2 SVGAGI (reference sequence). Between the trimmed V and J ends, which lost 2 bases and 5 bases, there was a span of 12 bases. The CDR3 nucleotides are TGTGCCAGCAGTTACCGGCAGGGTGGGACTGAAGCTTTCTTT. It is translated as CASSYRQGGTEAFF.

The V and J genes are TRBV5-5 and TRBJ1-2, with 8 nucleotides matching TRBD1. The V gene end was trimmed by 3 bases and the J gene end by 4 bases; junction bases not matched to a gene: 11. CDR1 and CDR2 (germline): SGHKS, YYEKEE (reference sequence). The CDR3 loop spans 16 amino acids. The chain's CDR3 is CASSWADRGVLYGYTF. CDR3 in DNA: TGTGCCAGCAGCTGGGCCGACAGGGGAGTCCTCTATGGCTACACCTTC.

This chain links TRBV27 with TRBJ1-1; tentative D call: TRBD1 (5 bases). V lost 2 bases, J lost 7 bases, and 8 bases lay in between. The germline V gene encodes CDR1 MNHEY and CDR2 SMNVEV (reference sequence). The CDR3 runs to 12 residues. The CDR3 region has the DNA TGTGCCAGCAGTTTACTCCAGGGTGAAGCTTTCTTT. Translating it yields CASSLLQGEAFF.

In DNA, the CDR3 is TGTGCCAGCAGCTTACAGGGGCCGAGCGGGGGAAGCAATCAGCCCCAGCATTTT. As protein: CASSLQGPSGGSNQPQHF. V and J are TRBV7-8 and TRBJ1-5; D is perhaps TRBD1 (6 bases). Looked up from germline, CDR1 is SGHVS and CDR2 is FQNEAQ. The CDR3 consists of 18 residues. V shed 2 bases and J shed 1 base, with 18 bases lying between them. The variable domain in full, completed from reference TRBV7-8 and TRBJ1-5, reads GAGVSQSPRYKVAKRGQDVALRCDPISGHVSLFWYQQALGQGPEFLTYFQNEAQLDKSGLPSDRFFAERPEGSVSTLKIQRTQQEDSAVYLCASSLQGPSGGSNQPQHFGDGTRLSIL.

As DNA, the CDR3 is TGTGCCAGCAGCCTGCGGGTTAGCAATCAGCCCCAGCATTTT. Protein product: CASSLRVSNQPQHF. V gene TRBV3-1 (or the pseudogene TRBV3-2) combines with J gene TRBJ1-5; D remains ambiguous. Germline loops: CDR1 LGHDT, CDR2 YNNKEL (reference sequence). V was shortened by 4 bases and J by 0 bases, with 7 bases between the two germline ends. The CDR3 sequence is 14 residues long.

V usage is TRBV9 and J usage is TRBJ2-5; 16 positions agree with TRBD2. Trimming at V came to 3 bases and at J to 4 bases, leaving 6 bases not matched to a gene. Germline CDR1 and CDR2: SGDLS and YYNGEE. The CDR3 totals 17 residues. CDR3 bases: TGTGCCAGCAGCGCAGGGACTAGCGGGGGGGCTAGAGAGACCCAGTACTTC. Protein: CASSAGTSGGARETQYF.

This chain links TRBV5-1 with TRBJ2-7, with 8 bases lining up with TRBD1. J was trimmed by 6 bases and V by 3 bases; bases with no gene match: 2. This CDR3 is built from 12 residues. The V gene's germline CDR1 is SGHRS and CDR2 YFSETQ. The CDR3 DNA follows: TGCGCCAGCAGCTCACAGGGGGGCGAGCAGTACTTC. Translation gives CASSSQGGEQYF. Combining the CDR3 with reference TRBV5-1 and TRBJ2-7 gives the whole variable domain KAGVTQTPRYLIKTRGQQVTLSCSPISGHRSVSWYQQTPGQGLQFLFEYFSETQRNKGNFPGRFSGRQFSNSRSEMNVSTLELGDSALYLCASSSQGGEQYFGPGTRLTVT.

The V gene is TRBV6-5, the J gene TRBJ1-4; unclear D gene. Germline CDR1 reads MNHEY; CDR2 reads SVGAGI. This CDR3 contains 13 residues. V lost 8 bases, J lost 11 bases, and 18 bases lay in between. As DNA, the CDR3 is TGTGCCAGCTCTTCCGTATCCACAGACAAACTGTTTTTT. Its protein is CASSSVSTDKLFF.

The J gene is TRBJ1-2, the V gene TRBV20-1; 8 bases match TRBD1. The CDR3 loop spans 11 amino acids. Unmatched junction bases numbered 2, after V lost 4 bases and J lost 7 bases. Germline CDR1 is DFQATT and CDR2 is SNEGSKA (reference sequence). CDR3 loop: CSATGGGGYTF. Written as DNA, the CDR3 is TGCAGTGCTACAGGGGGCGGTGGCTACACCTTC.

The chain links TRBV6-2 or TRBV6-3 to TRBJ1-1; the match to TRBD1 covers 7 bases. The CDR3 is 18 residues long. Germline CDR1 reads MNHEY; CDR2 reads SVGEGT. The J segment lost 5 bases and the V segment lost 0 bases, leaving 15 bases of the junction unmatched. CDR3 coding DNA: TGTGCCAGCAGTTACTCAACGTCGAACAGGGGCGTGTGGACTGAAGCTTTCTTT. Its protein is CASSYSTSNRGVWTEAFF.

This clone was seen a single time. The CDR3 sequence: CASSIESGTASYEQYF. The CDR3, as DNA: TGTGCCAGTAGTATAGAGTCCGGGACAGCCTCCTACGAGCAGTACTTC. The chain couples TRBV19 to TRBJ2-7; TRBD1 matches 7 bases. The V and J ends lost 0 bases and 0 bases, in that order; junction bases with no gene match: 5. The CDR3 has 16 amino acids. Germline V gene data show CDR1 as LNHDA and CDR2 as SQIVND (reference sequence).